The 8 T cell receptor beta chains presented below share a single source sample, sequenced in a study of blood T cell repertoires in COVID-19. Produced via immunoSEQ multiplex PCR; TCRdb's table is partial and in-frame only. The data show about 410,000 clones, with around 90% seen just once and approximately 0.55% held by the top ten. Sequencing was carried out using PBMCs or T cells enriched from blood (not recorded which). These TCRs come from a man younger than 35 who had recovered from COVID-19.

The chain uses TRBV28 and TRBJ1-5, with D maybe TRBD1 (5 bases). CDR1 MDHEN and CDR2 SYDVKM come from the germline V gene. The CDR3 length is 13 residues. Deletions cut 2 bases from V and 7 bases from J, with 9 bases between. CDR3 DNA sequence: TGTGCCAGCAGTTTACCAGGGTCACAGCCCCAGCATTTT. As protein: CASSLPGSQPQHF.

This chain connects TRBV19 to TRBJ2-1; D gene uncertain. Germline CDR1 is LNHDA and CDR2 is SQIVND (reference sequence). The CDR3 has 17 residues. V was cut by 1 base and J by 0 bases, with 13 bases left in between. The DNA for the CDR3 is TGTGCCAGTAGTATAGGGCAGCTCCGGAGCTCCTACAATGAGCAGTTCTTC. Its translation is CASSIGQLRSSYNEQFF.

The V and J genes are TRBV9 and TRBJ2-3; TRBD2 agrees at 9 bases. Germline loops: CDR1 SGDLS, CDR2 YYNGEE. The V and J ends lost 4 bases and 1 base, in that order; junction bases with no gene match: 10. The CDR3 covers 17 residues. Here the CDR3 DNA reads TGTGCCAGCAGCCCCAACAGCGGGAGGCCCCGCACAGATACGCAGTATTTT. Translation: CASSPNSGRPRTDTQYF.

The chain combines TRBV6-5 with TRBJ2-5, with 7 bases lining up with TRBD1. V dropped 4 bases and J dropped 7; count of bases not matched to a gene: 12. Germline V gives CDR1 MNHEY, CDR2 SVGAGI. The CDR3 has 15 residues. The CDR3: CASSSLDRAGTTQYF. The CDR3 region has the DNA TGTGCCAGCAGTTCCCTCGACAGGGCCGGGACGACCCAGTACTTC.

The rearrangement uses TRBV10-1 and TRBJ1-1, with D hard to call. The CDR3 runs 14 residues. Trimming shortened V by 2 bases and J by 0 bases, and 7 bases separated the two germline ends. Germline CDR1 is WNHNN and CDR2 is SYGVQD (reference sequence). This chain's CDR3 is CASSESTVNTEAFF. The CDR3 DNA reads as TGCGCCAGCAGTGAGAGCACAGTGAACACTGAAGCTTTCTTT.

Written as DNA, the CDR3 is TGTGCCAGCAGCTTAATCCATCTAGGGGGAAGCGGGGAGCTGTTTTTT. Its protein product is CASSLIHLGGSGELFF. The chain employs TRBV11-2 and TRBJ2-2; a possible D gene is TRBD1 (6 bases). Trimming stripped 2 bases from V and 7 bases from J, with 17 bases between. Per the germline V gene, CDR1 is SGHAT and CDR2 is FQNNGV. The CDR3 has 16 residues.

The CDR3, as DNA: TGTGCCAGCAGAGCGGACAGGTCTGGAAACACCATATATTTT. Translated, it gives CASRADRSGNTIYF. The chain uses TRBV7-9 and TRBJ1-3, with 7 bases lining up with TRBD1. CDR3 length: 14 residues. CDR1 is SEHNR and CDR2 is FQNEAQ in the germline V gene (reference sequence). Unmatched junction bases numbered 3, after V lost 6 bases and J lost 1 base.

The chain joins TRBV6-4 to TRBJ2-2, with 7 bases that match TRBD2. CDR3 length: 15 amino acids. The trim removed 2 bases at V and 0 bases at J, leaving 0 bases unmatched. Germline V gives CDR1 MRHNA, CDR2 SNTAGT. This chain's CDR3 is CASSDGLANTGELFF. DNA of the CDR3: TGTGCCAGCAGTGACGGACTAGCGAACACCGGGGAGCTGTTTTTT.